This T cell receptor (beta chain) was recorded in a study of shared clonotypes between healthy human individuals. General study points: The study found about 5% of naive CD4 clonotypes shared across several donors. Generally, estimated richness proved larger in naive subsets than it did in memory subsets.

It was into CD45RA+ naive and CD45RA-negative memory subsets that the CD4+ cells were split. Comment on this clone: The antigen is undetermined.

V dropped 4 bases and J dropped 5 bases, with 15 bases sitting between them. The CDR3 is made up of 14 amino acids. Germline lookup yields CDR1 SGHRS and CDR2 YFSETQ. Authors' data handling: Junction-only immunoSEQ data arrived without quality scores, meaning filtering differed. The method was immunoSEQ multiplex PCR; TCRdb's version includes in-frame clones alone and lacks a portion of them. For V, J and clone size, that table is used; D and trimming come from the DNA. This table holds roughly 700,000 clones, less than 85% found once. Material for sequencing was memory CD4+ T cells sorted from blood. Regarding subset: CD45RA-negative fraction. The chain couples TRBV5-1 to TRBJ2-5, with D perhaps TRBD1 or TRBD2 (6 bases each). This receptor was taken from a woman aged 25 to 39 in good health. The CDR3 here is CASSPGGPAETQYF. The CDR3 DNA follows: TGCGCCAGCAGCCCCGGGGGCCCTGCCGAGACCCAGTACTTC.